Listed below are T cell receptor beta chains from one sample, sequenced in a study of OX40 agonist ivuxolimab in advanced cancers. TCRdb keeps only in-frame clones here, not all; method: immunoSEQ multiplex PCR. The sample carries 25,000 to 35,000 clones, 84% recorded once. The sequences come from CD4+ or CD8+ T cells sorted from blood, collected in a trial of the OX40 agonist ivuxolimab. The receptors here all came from an adult with an advanced solid tumor such as melanoma, head and neck, liver or kidney cancer. Both conserved end residues are trimmed from each CDR3. Fields, in order: V gene, J gene, CDR3 length, clone size, CDR3 protein. Rows give clone size only sometimes, using once, few, many, or a class for an expanded clone.

>TRBV2|TRBJ2-7|15|NA
ARSRSVLYSQGYEQY
>TRBV6-5|TRBJ2-2|12|NA
ASRSPGQSGELF
>TRBV2|TRBJ2-7|11|NA
ASSEVTNYEQY
>TRBV13|TRBJ2-5|16|NA
ASSSARIMGQSQETQY
>TRBV27|TRBJ2-2|10|NA
ASSQNTGELF
>TRBV5-1|TRBJ2-7|10|once
ASSGDGYEQY
>TRBV5-6|TRBJ2-3|13|NA
ASSLWLGPSDTQY
>TRBV28|TRBJ2-7|14|NA
ASSGTSGGPSYEQY
>TRBV7-8|TRBJ1-2|13|NA
ASSLARTDPYGYT
>TRBV4-1|TRBJ2-7|12|NA
ASSPTSGSPEQY
>TRBV4-1|TRBJ2-2|14|NA
ASSHSGGTRSGELF
>TRBV10-3|TRBJ1-4|11|few
AIRADSNEKLF
>TRBV27|TRBJ2-1|14|NA
ASSLSGRVVVNEQF
>TRBV11-1|TRBJ1-1|14|NA
ASSFYREAGNTEAF
>TRBV15|TRBJ2-7|11|NA
ATSREGALEQY
>TRBV9|TRBJ2-7|10|NA
ASSPDGAEQY
>TRBV6-5|TRBJ2-7|13|NA
ASSYSQGLLHEQY
>TRBV7-9|TRBJ1-6|12|NA
ASSLGGLSSPLH
>TRBV25-1|TRBJ1-1|14|NA
ASSEFRGVGNTEAF
>TRBV7-9|TRBJ2-1|13|NA
ASSLVDFSYNEQF